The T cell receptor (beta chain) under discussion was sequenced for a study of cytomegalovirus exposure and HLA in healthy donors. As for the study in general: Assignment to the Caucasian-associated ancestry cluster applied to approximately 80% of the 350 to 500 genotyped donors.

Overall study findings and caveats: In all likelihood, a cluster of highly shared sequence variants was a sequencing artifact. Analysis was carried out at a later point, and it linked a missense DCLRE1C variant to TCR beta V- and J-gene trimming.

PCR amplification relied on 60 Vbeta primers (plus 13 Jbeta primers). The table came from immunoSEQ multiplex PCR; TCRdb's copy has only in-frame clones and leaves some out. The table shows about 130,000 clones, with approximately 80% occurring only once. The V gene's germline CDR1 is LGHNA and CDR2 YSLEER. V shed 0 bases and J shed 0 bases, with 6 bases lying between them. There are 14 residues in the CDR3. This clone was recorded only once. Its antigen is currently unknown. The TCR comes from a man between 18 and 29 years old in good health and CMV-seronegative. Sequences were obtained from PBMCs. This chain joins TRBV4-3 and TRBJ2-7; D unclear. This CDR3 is CASSQDWSSYEQYF. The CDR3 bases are TGCGCCAGCAGCCAAGACTGGAGCTCCTACGAGCAGTACTTC.